One sample yielded the 26 T cell receptor beta chains listed below, sequenced in a study of T cell responses to AZD1222 COVID-19 vaccine. Clones were sequenced by immunoSEQ multiplex PCR, and TCRdb holds only the in-frame ones, with some missing. The sample shows fewer than 120,000 clones, about 90% of them seen only once. The sequences come from peripheral blood, collected on day 0 of AZD1222 vaccination. All receptors come from an adult in good health.

A word on this clone: The sample holds other DNA sequences that translate to the same CDR3. The genes are TRBV28 and TRBJ2-5; D uncertain. V was trimmed by 3 bases and J by 2 bases, leaving 10 bases between them. Per germline, CDR1 MDHEN and CDR2 SYDVKM. CDR3 length equals 14 residues. CDR3 sequence: CASSLGGPQETQYF. The CDR3 coding sequence is TGTGCCAGCAGTTTGGGCGGTCCTCAAGAGACCCAGTACTTC.

This chain's CDR3 is CASSEGSRNTIYF. CDR3 nucleotides: TGTGCCAGCAGTGAAGGCAGCAGAAACACCATATATTTT. The V call is TRBV25-1, the J call TRBJ1-3; D unresolved. V lost 2 bases to trimming and J lost 5 bases, with 7 bases between them. CDR1 is MGHDK and CDR2 is SYGVNS in the germline V gene. The CDR3 loop spans 13 amino acids.

This CDR3 reads CASTLAGTGIYEQYF. CDR3 nucleotide sequence: TGTGCCAGCACCCTAGCCGGGACAGGGATCTACGAGCAGTACTTC. V usage is TRBV28 and J usage is TRBJ2-7, with TRBD1 identical over 9 bases. The CDR3 totals 15 residues. The junction had 10 bases not matched to a gene; V was cut back by 7 bases and J by 3 bases. The V gene's germline CDR1 is MDHEN and CDR2 SYDVKM.

The V and J genes are TRBV2 and TRBJ2-7, with 8 positions matching TRBD1. V gave up 1 base and J gave up 3 bases; unmatched junction bases: 5. Per germline, CDR1 SNHLY and CDR2 FYNNEI. The CDR3 consists of 15 residues. The CDR3 bases are TGTGCCAGCAGTGAAGAAGCCGGACAGGGCTACGAGCAGTACTTC. Protein: CASSEEAGQGYEQYF.

V gene TRBV6-5 combines with J gene TRBJ1-2; the match to TRBD1 covers 7 bases. Per germline, CDR1 MNHEY and CDR2 SVGAGI. The CDR3 has 13 residues. Germline trimming cut 4 bases from V and 8 bases from J; bases unmatched to any gene: 7. CDR3 amino acids: CASSSQGSDGYTF. Written as DNA, the CDR3 is TGTGCCAGCAGTTCACAGGGGTCTGACGGCTACACCTTC.

The V call is TRBV27, the J call TRBJ1-1; D is unclear. This CDR3 spans 13 amino acids. CDR1 is MNHEY and CDR2 is SMNVEV in the germline V gene (reference sequence). V shed 3 bases and J shed 1 base, with 6 bases lying between them. The CDR3 reads CASSFAENTEAFF. In DNA, the CDR3 is TGTGCCAGCAGTTTTGCGGAGAACACTGAAGCTTTCTTT.

This clone has a single count. This chain joins TRBV3-1 (or the pseudogene TRBV3-2) and TRBJ2-1; D uncertain. Trimming took off 3 bases at V and 2 bases at J, with 11 bases between the two ends. Looked up from germline, CDR1 is LGHDT and CDR2 is YNNKEL (reference sequence). The CDR3 runs to 15 residues. CDR3 loop: CASSQVGYTYNEQFF. CDR3 DNA: TGTGCCAGCAGCCAGGTCGGTTATACCTACAATGAGCAGTTCTTC.

This clone was detected only once. This chain links TRBV7-9 with TRBJ2-3; TRBD1 might be the D (6 bases). The CDR3 runs to 14 residues. Germline-derived CDR1 and CDR2 are SEHNR and FQNEAQ (reference sequence). V was shortened by 0 bases and J by 8 bases, with 12 bases between the two germline ends. The CDR3 sequence: CASSLARTVGTQYF. The CDR3 coding sequence is TGTGCCAGCAGCTTAGCGCGGACAGTAGGTACGCAGTATTTT.

The CDR3 DNA follows: TGTGCTACCCTGGGGACACCGAACACCGGGGAGCTGTTTTTT. Encoded protein: CATLGTPNTGELFF. The rearrangement links TRBV9 to TRBJ2-2, with D perhaps matching TRBD1 (6 bases). CDR3 length equals 14 residues. Germline-derived CDR1 and CDR2 are SGDLS and YYNGEE.

V is TRBV9 and J is TRBJ2-7, with D perhaps given as TRBD1 or TRBD2 (5 bases each). V was pared by 4 bases and J by 3 bases, with 11 bases between. CDR1 SGDLS and CDR2 YYNGEE come from the germline V gene. The CDR3 runs 13 residues. CDR3 DNA sequence: TGTGCCAGCAGCCCGGGACCACGCTACGAGCAGTACTTC. It is translated as CASSPGPRYEQYF.

The chain has TRBV3-1 (or the pseudogene TRBV3-2) and TRBJ1-5; a weak D match, TRBD1 (5 bases). Germline V lookup: CDR1 LGHDT, CDR2 YNNKEL (reference sequence). V lost 3 bases to trimming and J lost 5 bases, with 8 bases between them. The CDR3 covers 13 residues. For the CDR3, the DNA is TGTGCCAGCAGCCAGCAGGGAGATCAGCCCCAGCATTTT. It yields the protein CASSQQGDQPQHF.

Only one count was recorded for this clone. This chain uses TRBV28 with TRBJ1-5, with TRBD1 matching over 11 bases. The CDR3 spans 15 residues. The trim removed 7 bases at V and 7 bases at J, leaving 9 bases unmatched. Per the germline V gene, CDR1 is MDHEN and CDR2 is SYDVKM. In DNA form, the CDR3 reads TGTGCCAGCACCCCGGGACAGGGGGTGCACCAGCCCCAGCATTTT. Its translation: CASTPGQGVHQPQHF.

The chain joins TRBV23-1 to TRBJ1-5; D may be TRBD1 (5 bases). TRBV23-1 is assigned to the ORF class and has an uncertain function. CDR3 length: 14 residues. The V and J ends lost 4 bases and 2 bases respectively, with 9 bases between them. The CDR3 region is CASSPSGGNQPQHF. The CDR3 DNA reads TGCGCCAGCAGTCCATCGGGGGGCAATCAGCCCCAGCATTTT.

J is TRBJ2-7 and V is TRBV19; 12 nucleotides match TRBD1. CDR1 and CDR2 (germline): LNHDA, SQIVND (reference sequence). CDR3 length: 14 residues. Trimming removed 6 bases from V and 6 bases from J; junction bases left unmatched: 6. CDR3 sequence (DNA): TGTGCCAGTAGCGCCGGGACAGGGGGCGCCGAGCAGTACTTC. This codes for CASSAGTGGAEQYF.

The chain couples TRBV3-1 (or the pseudogene TRBV3-2) to TRBJ2-7; 8 nucleotides align to TRBD1. V lost 2 bases, J lost 5 bases, and 11 bases stayed unmatched. Germline CDR1 LGHDT, CDR2 YNNKEL (reference sequence). The CDR3 has 16 amino acids. The CDR3 nucleotides are TGTGCCAGCAGCCAACAGGCAGGTCAGGGGGCCCACGAGCAGTACTTC. Its translation: CASSQQAGQGAHEQYF.

The rearrangement uses TRBV4-2 and TRBJ2-1; 15 bases are a match to TRBD2. After removal of 5 bases from V and 9 bases from J, the junction contained 2 bases not matched to a gene. The V gene's germline CDR1 is LGHNA and CDR2 YNFKEQ. The CDR3 totals 14 residues. The CDR3 nucleotides read TGTGCCAGCAGCAGGACTAGCGGGGGGGCTGAGCAGTTCTTC. As protein: CASSRTSGGAEQFF.

This chain links TRBV6-5 with TRBJ2-1; 15 bases agree with TRBD2. Germline CDR1 reads MNHEY; CDR2 reads SVGAGI. V shed 5 bases and J 5 bases; nucleotides not matched to a gene: 1. There are 15 residues in the CDR3. The CDR3 coding sequence is TGTGCCAGCAGTCGGACTAGCGGGGGGGACAATGAGCAGTTCTTC. Translating it yields CASSRTSGGDNEQFF.

J is TRBJ1-1 and V is TRBV11-1; D not resolved. Germline CDR1 SGHAT, CDR2 FQDESV (reference sequence). CDR3 length: 15 amino acids. V was trimmed by 1 base and J by 1 base, leaving 10 bases between them. The CDR3 loop is CASSLVGSRNTEAFF. CDR3 nucleotide sequence: TGTGCCAGCAGCTTAGTGGGCAGCCGGAACACTGAAGCTTTCTTT.

This sequence joins TRBV6-5 and TRBJ2-2; TRBD2 is a possible D gene (6 bases). Germline V gene data show CDR1 as MNHEY and CDR2 as SVGAGI. V dropped 1 base and J dropped 5 bases, with 8 bases sitting between them. The CDR3 is made up of 14 amino acids. The CDR3 spells CASSYYRGTGELFF. The CDR3, as DNA: TGTGCCAGCAGTTACTACCGGGGGACCGGGGAGCTGTTTTTT.

As to this clone: This specimen includes other DNA sequences encoding the same CDR3. V gene TRBV28 combines with J gene TRBJ1-5; D remains unclear. The CDR3 spans 12 residues. The germline gives CDR1 MDHEN, CDR2 SYDVKM. The V and J ends lost 7 bases and 1 base respectively, with 5 bases between them. CDR3: CASTDSNQPQHF. CDR3 sequence (DNA): TGTGCCAGCACGGACAGCAATCAGCCCCAGCATTTT.

The count of this clone is one. The gene calls are TRBV5-1 and TRBJ2-3; TRBD2 agrees at 9 bases. In germline, CDR1 is SGHRS, CDR2 YFSETQ. CDR3 length equals 15 residues. V lost 4 bases to trimming and J lost 4 bases; unmatched junction nucleotides: 7. CDR3 DNA: TGCGCCAGCAGCCCGGGACTAGCATTTGCAGATACGCAGTATTTT. Translation: CASSPGLAFADTQYF.

The rearrangement uses TRBV2 and TRBJ1-2; the D gene is possibly TRBD1 (5 bases). V dropped 2 bases and J dropped 2 bases, with 15 bases sitting between them. This CDR3 is 16 amino acids long. In germline, CDR1 is SNHLY, CDR2 FYNNEI. The CDR3 DNA follows: TGTGCCAGCAGTGAAAAGGCCGGCGGACAAAACTATGGCTACACCTTC. Its protein product is CASSEKAGGQNYGYTF. Based on the CDR3 plus reference TRBV2 and TRBJ1-2, the full variable domain is EPEVTQTPSHQVTQMGQEVILRCVPISNHLYFYWYRQILGQKVEFLVSFYNNEISEKSEIFDDQFSVERPDGSNFTLKIRSTKLEDSAMYFCASSEKAGGQNYGYTFGSGTRLTVV.

This rearrangement joins TRBV20-1 to TRBJ2-5; D not resolved. The V gene lost 5 bases and the J gene lost 7 bases, with 11 bases spanning the gap. CDR1 DFQATT and CDR2 SNEGSKA come from the germline V gene (reference sequence). There are 11 residues in the CDR3. CDR3 sequence (DNA): TGCAGTGCTTGGGGATCGCGGACCCAGTACTTC. It is translated as CSAWGSRTQYF.

This chain uses TRBV5-1 with TRBJ2-2, with D possibly TRBD1 on 6 matching bases. Germline CDR1 and CDR2: SGHRS and YFSETQ. The V end was cut by 1 base, the J end by 2 bases, with 18 bases between. This CDR3 is 18 amino acids long. CDR3: CASSLSLRRTVNTGELFF. For the CDR3, the DNA is TGCGCCAGCAGCTTGAGTCTTCGTAGGACAGTCAACACCGGGGAGCTGTTTTTT. The full variable domain, in which reference TRBV5-1 and TRBJ2-2 provide the parts outside the CDR3, is KAGVTQTPRYLIKTRGQQVTLSCSPISGHRSVSWYQQTPGQGLQFLFEYFSETQRNKGNFPGRFSGRQFSNSRSEMNVSTLELGDSALYLCASSLSLRRTVNTGELFFGEGSRLTVL.

Written as DNA, the CDR3 is TGTGCCAGCAGTTACTCGAGCGGGGGTGGCTACACCTTC. Amino acid sequence: CASSYSSGGGYTF. J is TRBJ1-2 and V is TRBV6-5, with D perhaps matching TRBD1 (5 bases). Per the germline V gene, CDR1 is MNHEY and CDR2 is SVGAGI. This CDR3 is built from 13 residues. The V end was cut by 0 bases, the J end by 7 bases, with 9 bases between.

The chain employs TRBV25-1 and TRBJ1-4; possibly TRBD1 for D (5 bases). The CDR3 runs 16 residues. CDR1 and CDR2 (germline): MGHDK, SYGVNS. V was pared by 3 bases and J by 2 bases, with 13 bases between. CDR3 residues: CASSEPGSLTNEKLFF. CDR3 DNA: TGTGCCAGCAGTGAGCCAGGGTCATTGACTAATGAAAAACTGTTTTTT.